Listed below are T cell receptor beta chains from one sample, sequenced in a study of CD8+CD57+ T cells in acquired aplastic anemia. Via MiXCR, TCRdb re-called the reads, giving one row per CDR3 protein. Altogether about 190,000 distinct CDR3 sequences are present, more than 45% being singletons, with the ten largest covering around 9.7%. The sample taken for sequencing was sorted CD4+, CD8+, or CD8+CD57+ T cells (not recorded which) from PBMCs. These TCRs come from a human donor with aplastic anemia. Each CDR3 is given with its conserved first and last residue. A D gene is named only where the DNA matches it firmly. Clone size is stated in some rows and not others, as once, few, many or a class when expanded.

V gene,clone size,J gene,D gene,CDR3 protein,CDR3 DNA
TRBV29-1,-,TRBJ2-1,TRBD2,CSVEDRLAGRYNEQFF,TGCAGCGTTGAAGATCGACTAGCGGGAAGGTACAATGAGCAGTTCTTC
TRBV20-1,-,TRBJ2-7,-,CSATPQGNEQYF,TGCAGTGCTACCCCACAGGGAAACGAGCAGTACTTC
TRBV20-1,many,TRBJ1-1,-,CSAPDRMGTEAFF,TGCAGTGCTCCCGACCGGATGGGGACTGAAGCTTTCTTT
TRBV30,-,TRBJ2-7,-,CAWSVSPRGEQYF,TGTGCCTGGAGCGTATCGCCTCGGGGCGAGCAGTACTTC
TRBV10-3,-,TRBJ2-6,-,CATTITGNSGANVLTF,TGTGCCACCACGATAACAGGGAACTCTGGGGCCAACGTCCTGACTTTC
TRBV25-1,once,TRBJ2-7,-,CASSESRGRTSNEQYF,TGTGCCAGCAGTGAATCCCGGGGGCGAACATCAAACGAGCAGTACTTC
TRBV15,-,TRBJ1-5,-,CATSNPEGTWGNQPQHF,TGTGCCACCAGCAACCCGGAGGGCACATGGGGCAATCAGCCCCAGCATTTT
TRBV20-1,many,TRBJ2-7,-,CSATWGLSYEQYF,TGCAGTGCTACGTGGGGCCTGTCCTACGAGCAGTACTTC
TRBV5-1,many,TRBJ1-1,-,CASRTGPRNTEAFF,TGCGCCAGCAGGACGGGACCGAGAAACACTGAAGCTTTCTTT
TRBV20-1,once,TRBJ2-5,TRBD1,CSAVPFKGQQETQYF,TGCAGTGCCGTCCCATTTAAGGGACAGCAAGAGACCCAGTACTTC
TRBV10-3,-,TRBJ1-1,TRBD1,CAISGDRDTEAFF,TGTGCCATCAGTGGAGACAGGGACACTGAAGCTTTCTTT
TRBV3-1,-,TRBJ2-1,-,CASSQRTSYNEQFF,TGTGCCAGCAGCCAAAGAACGTCCTACAATGAGCAGTTCTTC
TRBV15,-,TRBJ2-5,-,CATSRDWSGHQETQYF,TGTGCCACCAGCAGAGATTGGTCCGGACACCAAGAGACCCAGTACTTC
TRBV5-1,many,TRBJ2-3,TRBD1,CASSLATGRFTDTQYF,TGCGCCAGCAGCTTGGCGACAGGGAGATTCACAGATACGCAGTATTTT
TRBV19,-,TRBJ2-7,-,CASSRRNSYEQYF,TGTGCCAGTAGTCGACGGAACTCCTACGAGCAGTACTTC
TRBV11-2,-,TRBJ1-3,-,CASSFPGGLNTIYF,TGTGCCAGCAGCTTCCCCGGGGGCCTAAACACCATATATTTT
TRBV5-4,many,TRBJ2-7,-,CASSLVMSYEQYF,TGTGCCAGCAGCTTGGTGATGTCCTACGAGCAGTACTTC
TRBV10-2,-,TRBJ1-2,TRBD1,CASKPRGRNYGYTF,TGCGCCAGCAAGCCCAGGGGGCGCAACTATGGCTACACCTTC
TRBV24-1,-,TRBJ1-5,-,CATSGYQGYNQPQHF,TGTGCCACCAGTGGGTATCAGGGATACAATCAGCCCCAGCATTTT
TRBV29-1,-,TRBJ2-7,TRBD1,CSVAGGQENYEQYF,TGCAGCGTTGCCGGGGGACAGGAAAACTACGAGCAGTACTTC
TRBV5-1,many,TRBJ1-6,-,CASSSGQFQNSPLHF,TGCGCCAGCAGCTCCGGACAGTTTCAAAATTCACCCCTCCACTTT
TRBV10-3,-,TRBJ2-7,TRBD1,CAIRGQDYEQYF,TGTGCCATCAGGGGACAGGACTACGAGCAGTACTTC
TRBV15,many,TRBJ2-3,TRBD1,CATSRDGTGPDTQYF,TGTGCCACCAGCAGAGACGGGACAGGCCCAGATACGCAGTATTTT
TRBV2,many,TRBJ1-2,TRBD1,CASSGGQGWSTF,TGTGCCAGCAGTGGGGGACAGGGATGGAGTACCTTC
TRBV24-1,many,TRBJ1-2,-,CATSDKTAYGYTF,TGTGCCACCAGTGATAAGACAGCCTATGGCTACACCTTC
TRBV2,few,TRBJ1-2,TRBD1,CASITTGEGYTF,TGTGCCAGCATCACGACAGGGGAAGGCTACACCTTC
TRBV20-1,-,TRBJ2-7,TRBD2,CSAQGLDPHEQYF,TGCAGTGCTCAGGGACTAGATCCCCACGAGCAGTACTTC
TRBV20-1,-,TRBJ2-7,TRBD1,CSARDQQGAYEQYF,TGCAGTGCTAGAGATCAACAGGGGGCCTACGAGCAGTACTTC
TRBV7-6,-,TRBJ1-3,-,CASSLVEGNGNTIYF,TGTGCCAGCAGCTTAGTGGAGGGAAATGGAAACACCATATATTTT
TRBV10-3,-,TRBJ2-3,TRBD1,CAIRIQPGQGTDTQYF,TGTGCCATCAGAATACAACCGGGACAGGGCACAGATACGCAGTATTTT
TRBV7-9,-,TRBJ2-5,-,CASSLAGLRSETQYF,TGTGCCAGCAGCTTGGCTGGCCTTCGGTCGGAGACCCAGTACTTC
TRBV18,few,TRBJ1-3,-,CASSPYAVNTIYF,TGTGCCAGCTCACCATATGCAGTAAACACCATATATTTT
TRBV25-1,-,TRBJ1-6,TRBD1,CASSERGTGEDSPLHF,TGTGCCAGCAGTGAGCGGGGGACAGGGGAAGATTCACCCCTCCACTTT
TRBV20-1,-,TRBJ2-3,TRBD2,CSAPSGSTDTQYF,TGCAGTGCTCCTAGCGGTAGCACAGATACGCAGTATTTT
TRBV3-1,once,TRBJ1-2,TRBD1,CASSQEDRGLCGYTF,TGTGCCAGCAGCCAAGAAGACAGGGGGCTCTGTGGCTACACCTTC
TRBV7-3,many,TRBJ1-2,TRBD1,CASSLGQGRGYTF,TGTGCCAGCAGCCTTGGACAGGGTAGAGGCTACACCTTC
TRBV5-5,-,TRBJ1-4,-,CASSWGAMGEKLFF,TGTGCCAGCAGCTGGGGGGCTATGGGAGAAAAACTGTTTTTT
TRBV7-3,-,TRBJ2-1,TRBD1,CASSQGTGGYNEQFF,TGTGCCAGCAGCCAAGGGACAGGGGGTTACAATGAGCAGTTCTTC
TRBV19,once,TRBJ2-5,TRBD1,CASSIRGTVETQYF,TGTGCCAGTAGTATCAGGGGGACGGTAGAGACCCAGTACTTC
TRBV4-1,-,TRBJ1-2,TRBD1,CASSQGDRETGYTF,TGCGCCAGCAGCCAAGGGGACAGGGAAACTGGCTACACCTTC
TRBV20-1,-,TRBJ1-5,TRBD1,CSARQGASNQPQHF,TGCAGTGCTCGACAGGGGGCGAGCAATCAGCCCCAGCATTTT
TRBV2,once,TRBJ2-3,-,CASSRGQVGTDTQYF,TGTGCCAGCTCACGGGGTCAAGTCGGCACAGATACGCAGTATTTT
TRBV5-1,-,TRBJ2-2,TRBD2,CASSFLAGHTGELFF,TGCGCCAGCAGCTTCCTAGCGGGCCACACCGGGGAGCTGTTTTTT